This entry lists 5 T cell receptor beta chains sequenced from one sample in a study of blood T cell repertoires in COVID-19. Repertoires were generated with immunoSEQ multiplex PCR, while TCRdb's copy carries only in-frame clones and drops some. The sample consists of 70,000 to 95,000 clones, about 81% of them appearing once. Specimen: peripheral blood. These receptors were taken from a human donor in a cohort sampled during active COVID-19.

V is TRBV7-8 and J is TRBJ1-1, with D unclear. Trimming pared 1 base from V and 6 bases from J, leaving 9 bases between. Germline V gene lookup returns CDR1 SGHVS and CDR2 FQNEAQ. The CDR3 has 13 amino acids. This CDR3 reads CASSLGDYAEAFF. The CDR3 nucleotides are TGTGCCAGCAGCTTAGGAGATTACGCTGAAGCTTTCTTT.

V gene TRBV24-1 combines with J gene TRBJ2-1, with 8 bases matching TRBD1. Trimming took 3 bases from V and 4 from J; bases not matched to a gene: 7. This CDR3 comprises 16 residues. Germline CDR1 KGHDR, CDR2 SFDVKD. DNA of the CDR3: TGTGCCACCAGTGATCCCAGACAGGGGCAGTACAATGAGCAGTTCTTC. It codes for CATSDPRQGQYNEQFF.

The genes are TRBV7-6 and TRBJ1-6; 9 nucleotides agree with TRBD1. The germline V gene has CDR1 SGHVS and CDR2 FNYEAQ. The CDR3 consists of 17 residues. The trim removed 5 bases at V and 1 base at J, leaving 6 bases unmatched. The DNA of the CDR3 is TGTGCCAGCAGCCCCGGGACAGGGTTATCCTATAATTCACCCCTCCACTTT. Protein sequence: CASSPGTGLSYNSPLHF.

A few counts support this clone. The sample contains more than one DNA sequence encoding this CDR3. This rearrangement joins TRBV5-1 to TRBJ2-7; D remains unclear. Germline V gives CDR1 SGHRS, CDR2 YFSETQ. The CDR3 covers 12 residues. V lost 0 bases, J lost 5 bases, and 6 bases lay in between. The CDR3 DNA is TGCGCCAGCAGCTTGGCCGGAGACGAGCAGTACTTC. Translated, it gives CASSLAGDEQYF.

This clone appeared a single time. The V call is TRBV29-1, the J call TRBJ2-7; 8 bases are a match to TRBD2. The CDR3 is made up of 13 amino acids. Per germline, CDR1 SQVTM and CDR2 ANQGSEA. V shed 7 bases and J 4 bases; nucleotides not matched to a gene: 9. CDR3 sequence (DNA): TGCAGCGCTAACGGGGGGGCTAGGTACGAGCAGTACTTC. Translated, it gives CSANGGARYEQYF.